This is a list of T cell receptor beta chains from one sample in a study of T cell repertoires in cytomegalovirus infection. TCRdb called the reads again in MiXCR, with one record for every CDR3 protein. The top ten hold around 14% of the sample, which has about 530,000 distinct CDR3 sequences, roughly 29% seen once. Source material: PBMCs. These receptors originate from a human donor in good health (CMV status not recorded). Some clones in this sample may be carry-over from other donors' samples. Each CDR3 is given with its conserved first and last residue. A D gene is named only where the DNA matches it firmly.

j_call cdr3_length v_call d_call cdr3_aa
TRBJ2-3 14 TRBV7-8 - CASSLPPDTYTQYF
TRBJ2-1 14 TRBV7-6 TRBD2 CASSGLAIQNEQFF
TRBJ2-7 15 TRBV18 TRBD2 CASSPGGEQIYEQYF
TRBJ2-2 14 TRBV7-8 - CASSSTVNTGELFF
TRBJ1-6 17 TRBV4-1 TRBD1 CASSHSKGAWDNSPLHF
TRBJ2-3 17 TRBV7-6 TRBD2 CASSRISGRALSDTQYF
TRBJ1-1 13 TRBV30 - CAWSKNPGTEAFF
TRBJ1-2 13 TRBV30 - CAWSVANIMDYTF
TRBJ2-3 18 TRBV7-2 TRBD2 CASTGLRLAGGITDTQYF
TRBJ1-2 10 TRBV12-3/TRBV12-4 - CASSKEGYTF
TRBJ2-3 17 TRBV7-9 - CASSIDWTEGGTDTQYF
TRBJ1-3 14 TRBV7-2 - CASSLHGPGNTIYF
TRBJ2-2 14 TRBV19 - CASSKGQNTGELFF
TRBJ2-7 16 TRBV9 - CASSANHPSAGGEQYF
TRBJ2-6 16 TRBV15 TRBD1 CATRQGINSGANVLTF
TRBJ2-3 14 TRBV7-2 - CASSFNVAPDTQYF
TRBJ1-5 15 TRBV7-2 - CASSLGRVSNQPQHF
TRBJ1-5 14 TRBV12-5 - CASATREANQPQHF
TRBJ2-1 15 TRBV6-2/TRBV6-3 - CASSYATPELNEQFF
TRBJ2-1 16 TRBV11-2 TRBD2 CASSPTIAGIYNEQFF
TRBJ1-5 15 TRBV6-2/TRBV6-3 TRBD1 CASRPAGQDNQPQHF
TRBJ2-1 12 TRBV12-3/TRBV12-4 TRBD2 CASRPGTSGQFF
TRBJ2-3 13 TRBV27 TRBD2 CASRGSGGNTQYF
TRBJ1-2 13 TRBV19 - CASSILQGLGYTF
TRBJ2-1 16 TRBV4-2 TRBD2 CASSQDLGLAGVEQFF